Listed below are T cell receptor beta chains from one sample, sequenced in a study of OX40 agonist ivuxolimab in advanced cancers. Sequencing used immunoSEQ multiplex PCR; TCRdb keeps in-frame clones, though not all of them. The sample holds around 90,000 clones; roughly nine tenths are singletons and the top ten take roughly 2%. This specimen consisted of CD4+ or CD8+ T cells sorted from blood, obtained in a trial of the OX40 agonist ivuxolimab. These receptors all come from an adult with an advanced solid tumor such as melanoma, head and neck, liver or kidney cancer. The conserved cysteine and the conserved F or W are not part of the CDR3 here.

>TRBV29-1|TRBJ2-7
SAWDYGYEQY
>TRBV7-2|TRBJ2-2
ASSLDATNTGELF
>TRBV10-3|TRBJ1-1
AITPRTEGEAF
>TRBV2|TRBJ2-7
ASGRGVFEGFEQY
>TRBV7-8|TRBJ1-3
ASSQKAHSGNTIY
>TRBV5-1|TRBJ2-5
ASSSNVGGQETQY
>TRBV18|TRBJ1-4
ASSPQNEKLF
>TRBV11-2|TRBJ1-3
ASGIGARDTIY
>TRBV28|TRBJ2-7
ASSLSTRAYEQY
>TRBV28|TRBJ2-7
ASSPRGEGGFEQY
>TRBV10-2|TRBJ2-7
ASRLSRLDSYEQY
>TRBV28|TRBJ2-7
ASTRQVGPYEQY
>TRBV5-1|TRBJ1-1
ASSYHGGATEAF
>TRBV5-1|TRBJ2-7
ASTLTSDGILREQY
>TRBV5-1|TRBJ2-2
ASRPGQGAGELF
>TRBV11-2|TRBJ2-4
ASSSGQGVLNIQY
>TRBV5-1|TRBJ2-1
ASSLSGFGNEQF
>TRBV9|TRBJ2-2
ASSQGQGATGELF
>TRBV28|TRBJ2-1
ASWGDTAYNEQF
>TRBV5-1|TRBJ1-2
ASSSGTANYGYT
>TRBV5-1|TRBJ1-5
ASSLEGDSNQPQH
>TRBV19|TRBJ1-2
ASSTASTTNYGYT
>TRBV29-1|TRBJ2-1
SVETSFGNEQF
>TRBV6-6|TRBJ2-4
ASSYTGAKNIQY
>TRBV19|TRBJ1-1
ASSGGYMNTEAF
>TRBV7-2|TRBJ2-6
ASSSQGTGANVLT
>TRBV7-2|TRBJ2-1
ASSTKAGTSVVRQF
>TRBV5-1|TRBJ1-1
ASSPGQGVAEAF
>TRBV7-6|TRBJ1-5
ASSLVVKAGRQPQH
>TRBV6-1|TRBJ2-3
ASRAQGTSTDTQY
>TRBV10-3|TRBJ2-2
AITGGGYGGELF
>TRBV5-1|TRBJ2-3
ASSLVQGNTDTQY
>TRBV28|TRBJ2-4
ARTNGLQY
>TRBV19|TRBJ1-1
ASSTSGAEAF
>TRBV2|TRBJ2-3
ASTLMTSGTDTQY
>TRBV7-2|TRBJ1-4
ASSFGGGNEKLF
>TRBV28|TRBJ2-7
ASSVPGTYEQY